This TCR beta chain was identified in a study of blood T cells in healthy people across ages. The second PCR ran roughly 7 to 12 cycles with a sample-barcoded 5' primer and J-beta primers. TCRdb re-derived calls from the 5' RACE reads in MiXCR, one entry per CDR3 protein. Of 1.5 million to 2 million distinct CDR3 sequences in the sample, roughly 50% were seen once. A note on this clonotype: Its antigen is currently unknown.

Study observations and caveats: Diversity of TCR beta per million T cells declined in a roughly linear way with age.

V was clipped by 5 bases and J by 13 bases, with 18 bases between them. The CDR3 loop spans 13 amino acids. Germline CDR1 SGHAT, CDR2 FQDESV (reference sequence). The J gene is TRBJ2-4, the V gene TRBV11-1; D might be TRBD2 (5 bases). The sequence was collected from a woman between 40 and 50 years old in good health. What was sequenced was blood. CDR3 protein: CASSQRPHGEQYF. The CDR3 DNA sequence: TGTGCCAGCAGCCAGCGGCCGCATGGGGAGCAGTACTTC.